This T cell receptor beta chain was captured in a study of blood T cell repertoires in COVID-19. Background on the study: Sources were T cells, B-cell-depleted T cells, or PBMCs; the material itself was cDNA or gDNA.

Clones were read by immunoSEQ multiplex PCR, and TCRdb kept only the in-frame ones, dropping some. The repertoire includes roughly 220,000 clones, 85% to 90% of them detected once, and roughly 10% sits in the top ten. The length of the CDR3 is 14 residues. Germline trimming cut 6 bases from V and 9 bases from J; bases unmatched to any gene: 11. Germline loops: CDR1 LNHDA, CDR2 SQIVND (reference sequence). Seattle's enrolled individuals joined amid active infection and were then monitored longitudinally. Sequencing input: peripheral blood. The chain has TRBV19 and TRBJ2-5, with 9 positions matching TRBD1. The sequence derives from a woman between 45 and 65 years old with COVID-19, enrolled during active disease. CDR3 bases: TGTGCCAGTAGACTCTCGGGACAGGGAGGAGCCCAGTACTTC. Translation gives CASRLSGQGGAQYF.